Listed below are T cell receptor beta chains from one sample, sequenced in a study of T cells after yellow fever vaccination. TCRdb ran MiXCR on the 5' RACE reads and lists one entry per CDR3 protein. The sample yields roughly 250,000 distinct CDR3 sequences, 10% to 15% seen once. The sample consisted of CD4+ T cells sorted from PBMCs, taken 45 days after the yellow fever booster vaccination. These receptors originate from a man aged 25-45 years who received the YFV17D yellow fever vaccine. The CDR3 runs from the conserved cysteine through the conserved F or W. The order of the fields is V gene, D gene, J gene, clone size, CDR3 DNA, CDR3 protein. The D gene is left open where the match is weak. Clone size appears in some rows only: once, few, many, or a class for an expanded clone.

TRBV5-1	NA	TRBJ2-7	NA	TGCGCCAGCAGCCCGGGACCGGGTATAAGCTACGAGCAGTACTTC	CASSPGPGISYEQYF
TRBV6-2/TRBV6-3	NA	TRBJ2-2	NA	TGTGCCAGCCAGACAATCTTCAGGGACACCGGGGAGCTGTTTTTT	CASQTIFRDTGELFF
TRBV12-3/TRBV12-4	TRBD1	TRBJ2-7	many	TGTGCCAGCAGCCCTTACCGGACAGGGTTGTACGAGCAGTACTTC	CASSPYRTGLYEQYF
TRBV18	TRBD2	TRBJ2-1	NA	TGTGCCAGCTCAACAGTAGCGGGAGGGACCAATGAGCAGTTCTTC	CASSTVAGGTNEQFF
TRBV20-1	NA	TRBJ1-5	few	TGCAGTGCTAGATCAGGGGCAAGTCAGCCCCAGCATTTT	CSARSGASQPQHF
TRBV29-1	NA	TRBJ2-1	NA	TGCAGCGCAGAAACCAGCTCCTACAATGAGCAGTTCTTC	CSAETSSYNEQFF
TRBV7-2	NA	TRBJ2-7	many	TGTGCCAGCAGCTCCAGGGTTTACGAGCAGTACTTC	CASSSRVYEQYF
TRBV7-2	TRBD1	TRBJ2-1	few	TGTGCCAGCAGCTGGGACAGGGGGTACAATGAGCAGTTCTTC	CASSWDRGYNEQFF
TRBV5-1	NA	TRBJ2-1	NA	TGCGCCAGCAGCCGCAAAGGGGGTAATGAGCAGTTCTTC	CASSRKGGNEQFF
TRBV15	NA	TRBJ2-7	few	TGTGCCACCAGCAGAGATCGTGGTTCCTACGAGCAGTACTTC	CATSRDRGSYEQYF
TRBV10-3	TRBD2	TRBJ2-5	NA	TGTGCCATCAAACTAGCGGGAGATGAAGAGACCCAGTACTTC	CAIKLAGDEETQYF
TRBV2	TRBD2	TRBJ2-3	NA	TGTGCCAGCACTAGCGGGAGAATCGATACGCAGTATTTT	CASTSGRIDTQYF
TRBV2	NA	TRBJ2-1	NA	TGTGCCAGCAACTCTCGGACGGCGCACTACAATGAGCAGTTCTTC	CASNSRTAHYNEQFF
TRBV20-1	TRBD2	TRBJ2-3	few	TGCAGTGCCACCGGGACTAGGGTTACTAGCACAGATACGCAGTATTTT	CSATGTRVTSTDTQYF
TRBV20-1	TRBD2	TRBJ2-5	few	TGCAGTGCGGGCAGGCCGGGAGGACTAGCGACCCAGACCCAGTACTTC	CSAGRPGGLATQTQYF
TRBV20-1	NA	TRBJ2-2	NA	TGCAGTGCTCGCCCTGGGCGCAACACCGGGGAGCTGTTTTTT	CSARPGRNTGELFF
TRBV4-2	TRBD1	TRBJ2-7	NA	TGTGCCAGCAGCGCGGACAGGGGAGGCGAGCAGTACTTC	CASSADRGGEQYF
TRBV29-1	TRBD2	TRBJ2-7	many	TGCAGCGCTAGACTAGCGGGCACGGGGTCCTACGAGCAGTACTTC	CSARLAGTGSYEQYF
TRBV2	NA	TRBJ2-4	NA	TGTGCCAGCAGTCTTTCAGGGGCCAAAAACATTCAGTACTTC	CASSLSGAKNIQYF
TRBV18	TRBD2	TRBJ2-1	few	TGTGCCAGCTCAGCCAATAGCGGGGCCTACAATGAGCAGTTCTTC	CASSANSGAYNEQFF
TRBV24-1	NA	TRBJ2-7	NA	TGTGCCACCAGTGACCCCAACTATCCCTACGAGCAGTACTTC	CATSDPNYPYEQYF
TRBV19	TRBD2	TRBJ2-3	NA	TGTGCCAGTAGTAACGATATGACTAGCGGAGGCACAGATACGCAGTATTTT	CASSNDMTSGGTDTQYF
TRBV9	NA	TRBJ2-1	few	TGTGCCAGCAGCGGGAGCGGACTATACAATGAGCAGTTCTTC	CASSGSGLYNEQFF
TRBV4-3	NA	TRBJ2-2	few	TGCGCCAGCAGCCAAGATCTTGCGGGTTCCAACACCGGGGAGCTGTTTTTT	CASSQDLAGSNTGELFF
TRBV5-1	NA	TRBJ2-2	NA	TGCGCCACCCAAGGACAGGCCGGGGGTCTGTTTTTT	CATQGQAGGLFF
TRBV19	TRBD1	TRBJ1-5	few	TGTGCCAGTAGGAAATCGGGACAGGGGGCATATCAGCCCCAGCATTTT	CASRKSGQGAYQPQHF
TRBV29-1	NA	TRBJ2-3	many	TGCAGCGTTGAAATAGGGAGTGGCACAGATACGCAGTATTTT	CSVEIGSGTDTQYF